A single sample gave rise to the 31 T cell receptor beta chains below, sequenced in a study of T cell responses to AZD1222 COVID-19 vaccine. Using immunoSEQ multiplex PCR, the repertoire was profiled, and TCRdb retains in-frame clones only, with some absent. The table has some 150,000 clones, 85% to 95% seen once. This specimen consisted of peripheral blood, obtained on day 0 of AZD1222 vaccination. Receptors were obtained from an adult in good health.

The chain has TRBV5-1 and TRBJ1-2; TRBD1 might be the D (6 bases). From germline, CDR1 is SGHRS and CDR2 YFSETQ. The CDR3 spans 14 residues. V lost 4 bases, J lost 8 bases, and 18 bases lay in between. In nucleotides, the CDR3 is TGCGCCAGCAGCCCTGCAGGGACAAACAGAGGCTACACCTTC. Translation gives CASSPAGTNRGYTF. The full variable domain, rest sourced from reference TRBV5-1 and TRBJ1-2, is KAGVTQTPRYLIKTRGQQVTLSCSPISGHRSVSWYQQTPGQGLQFLFEYFSETQRNKGNFPGRFSGRQFSNSRSEMNVSTLELGDSALYLCASSPAGTNRGYTFGSGTRLTVV.

The CDR3 here is CASSLEGVPNTGELFF. In DNA, the CDR3 is TGCGCCAGCAGCTTGGAGGGGGTCCCGAACACCGGGGAGCTGTTTTTT. J is TRBJ2-2 and V is TRBV5-1, with D perhaps TRBD1 (6 bases). CDR1 and CDR2 (germline): SGHRS, YFSETQ. CDR3 length: 16 residues. Trimming stripped 0 bases from V and 0 bases from J, with 9 bases between.

This chain uses TRBV6-4 with TRBJ1-4; 7 nucleotides agree with TRBD1. CDR3 length: 15 residues. Germline trimming cut 0 bases from V and 11 bases from J; bases unmatched to any gene: 9. The V gene's germline CDR1 is MRHNA and CDR2 SNTAGT. The CDR3 reads CASSDSAQGIGKLFF. The CDR3 DNA reads TGTGCCAGCAGTGACTCGGCACAGGGGATAGGGAAACTGTTTTTT.

V usage is TRBV9 and J usage is TRBJ2-1; 9 bases match TRBD1. The CDR3 is 14 amino acids. V trimming: 4 bases; J trimming: 6 bases; junction bases outside the gene matches: 5. CDR1 and CDR2 from the germline V gene are SGDLS and YYNGEE. CDR3 nucleotide sequence: TGTGCCAGCAGCCCCGGACAGGGGACCAATGAGCAGTTCTTC. Protein: CASSPGQGTNEQFF.

The rearrangement links TRBV5-1 to TRBJ2-1; D might be TRBD1 (6 bases). Trimming shortened V by 4 bases and J by 8 bases, and 13 bases separated the two germline ends. The CDR3 consists of 13 residues. CDR1 is SGHRS, CDR2 YFSETQ, per germline. CDR3 residues: CASSPVQGHEQFF. The CDR3 bases are TGCGCCAGCAGCCCCGTACAGGGTCATGAGCAGTTCTTC.

The rearrangement joins TRBV11-2 to TRBJ2-1, with 12 bases fitting TRBD2. Germline V gives CDR1 SGHAT, CDR2 FQNNGV. Trimming removed 0 bases from V and 5 bases from J; junction bases left unmatched: 11. There are 19 residues in the CDR3. The CDR3: CASSLEDWVLAGGHNEQFF. CDR3 nucleotides: TGTGCCAGCAGCTTAGAGGACTGGGTGCTAGCGGGAGGGCACAATGAGCAGTTCTTC.

The CDR3 nucleotides are TGTGCCAGCAGCTTGGTATCTCTGGGGAATTCACCCCTCCACTTT. Translated, it gives CASSLVSLGNSPLHF. This chain joins TRBV5-6 and TRBJ1-6, with D uncertain. The CDR3 totals 15 residues. Trimming cost V 0 bases and J 7 bases, with 11 bases left between them. The germline CDR1 and CDR2 sequences are SGHDT and YYEEEE.

In this sample, this clone turned up once. This chain links TRBV13 with TRBJ2-7, with D uncertain. Germline V gene data show CDR1 as PRHDT and CDR2 as FYEKMQ (reference sequence). Trimming left V 6 bases short and J 1 base short, with 16 bases between. There are 15 residues in the CDR3. The DNA for the CDR3 is TGTGCCAGCAGTCAAGGTTGGGCTATATCCTACGAGCAGTACTTC. Translation: CASSQGWAISYEQYF.

V and J are TRBV6-5 and TRBJ1-1, with a tentative D call TRBD1 (6 bases). CDR1 is MNHEY, CDR2 SVGAGI, per germline. The CDR3 is 13 amino acids. Trimming removed 5 bases at V and 6 bases at J, with 13 bases between. CDR3 amino acids: CASSRGGGAEAFF. CDR3 coding DNA: TGTGCCAGCAGTCGAGGGGGTGGTGCTGAAGCTTTCTTT.

The gene calls are TRBV7-6 and TRBJ1-1; D might be TRBD1 (5 bases). CDR3 length equals 16 residues. Germline V CDR1 and CDR2: SGHVS, FNYEAQ. The ends were cut back, 6 bases at V and 4 bases at J, with 21 bases in the middle. The CDR3 DNA reads as TGTGCCAGCAGTCCAACGGGGCGGGGGGAGGCCACTGAAGCTTTCTTT. This sequence encodes CASSPTGRGEATEAFF.

The chain links TRBV24-1 to TRBJ2-5, with a possible D match to TRBD2 (5 bases). The V and J ends lost 1 base and 8 bases respectively, with 13 bases between them. Germline V gives CDR1 KGHDR, CDR2 SFDVKD. This CDR3 contains 14 residues. CDR3 protein: CATSDLAPPGTQYF. The CDR3, as DNA: TGTGCCACCAGTGATTTAGCCCCCCCGGGAACCCAGTACTTC.

The chain combines TRBV5-5 with TRBJ2-6; D gene unclear. V was shortened by 1 base and J by 5 bases, with 4 bases between the two germline ends. The CDR3 spans 13 residues. In germline, CDR1 is SGHKS, CDR2 YYEKEE (reference sequence). The CDR3, as DNA: TGTGCCAGCAGCTTGCTAAGGGCCAACGTCCTGACTTTC. Amino acid sequence: CASSLLRANVLTF. Filled out from reference TRBV5-5 and TRBJ2-6, the complete variable domain reads DAGVTQSPTHLIKTRGQQVTLRCSPISGHKSVSWYQQVLGQGPQFIFQYYEKEERGRGNFPDRFSARQFPNYSSELNVNALLLGDSALYLCASSLLRANVLTFGAGSRLTVL.

V is TRBV19 and J is TRBJ1-1; 7 bases align to TRBD1. CDR1 is LNHDA, CDR2 SQIVND, per germline (reference sequence). Trimming at V came to 3 bases and at J to 4 bases, leaving 14 bases not matched to a gene. This CDR3 spans 17 amino acids. In DNA, the CDR3 is TGTGCCAGTAGTATTAGGACAGGCCACGATCCGGGCACTGAAGCTTTCTTT. Its translation is CASSIRTGHDPGTEAFF. The full variable domain, in which reference TRBV19 and TRBJ1-1 provide the parts outside the CDR3, is DGGITQSPKYLFRKEGQNVTLSCEQNLNHDAMYWYRQDPGQGLRLIYYSQIVNDFQKGDIAEGYSVSREKKESFPLTVTSAQKNPTAFYLCASSIRTGHDPGTEAFFGQGTRLTVV.

CDR3 residues: CASSKSRRTGGNTIYF. As DNA, the CDR3 is TGTGCCAGCAGCAAAAGTCGGCGGACAGGGGGAAACACCATATATTTT. The rearrangement joins TRBV21-1 to TRBJ1-3; TRBD1, the table's D call, lacks a check against the DNA. TRBV21-1 is flagged as a pseudogene. The CDR3 runs to 16 residues.

This clone showed up just once. The gene calls are TRBV18 and TRBJ2-7; 8 nucleotides agree with TRBD1. The CDR3 is 14 residues long. Per the germline V gene, CDR1 is KGHSH and CDR2 is LQKENI. V lost 10 bases to trimming and J lost 6 bases; unmatched junction nucleotides: 14. The CDR3 DNA is TGTGCCACCGCCTTGGACAGGGCTACGGGCGAGCAGTACTTC. The encoded protein is CATALDRATGEQYF.

V is TRBV4-2 and J is TRBJ2-5, with TRBD2 matching 7 bases. The CDR3 has 18 amino acids. Germline trimming cut 2 bases from V and 1 base from J; bases unmatched to any gene: 13. Germline lookup yields CDR1 LGHNA and CDR2 YNFKEQ. Here the CDR3 reads CASSQTAGSGRPQETQYF. CDR3 bases: TGTGCCAGCAGCCAAACGGCGGGTAGCGGGCGACCCCAAGAGACCCAGTACTTC.

The chain is built from TRBV28 and TRBJ1-2, with unresolved D. This CDR3 is 12 amino acids long. Per germline, CDR1 MDHEN and CDR2 SYDVKM. Trimming took 4 bases from V and 2 from J, leaving 5 bases between them. CDR3 residues: CASSSSNYGYTF. As DNA, the CDR3 is TGTGCCAGCAGTTCGAGCAACTATGGCTACACCTTC.

This sequence joins TRBV19 and TRBJ1-6; D unresolved. CDR1 and CDR2 from the germline V gene are LNHDA and SQIVND (reference sequence). Between the trimmed V and J ends, which lost 7 bases and 10 bases, there was a span of 14 bases. This CDR3 region has 13 residues. CDR3 DNA sequence: TGTGCCAGTACCCTCGCCCGCAGATCACCCCTCCACTTT. This sequence encodes CASTLARRSPLHF. Full variable domain (missing parts from reference TRBV19 and TRBJ1-6): DGGITQSPKYLFRKEGQNVTLSCEQNLNHDAMYWYRQDPGQGLRLIYYSQIVNDFQKGDIAEGYSVSREKKESFPLTVTSAQKNPTAFYLCASTLARRSPLHFGNGTRLTVT.

V gene TRBV21-1 combines with J gene TRBJ1-6. TRBV21-1 is marked as a pseudogene. This CDR3 region has 17 residues. CDR3 nucleotides: TGTGCCAGCAGCAGGGCGCGGTTGGACCGCCAAAATTCACCCCTCCACTTT. Translated: CASSRARLDRQNSPLHF.

V usage is TRBV4-1 and J usage is TRBJ1-2; 7 bases match TRBD1. CDR3 length: 15 residues. Germline loops: CDR1 MGHRA, CDR2 YSYEKL. Germline trimming cut 1 base from V and 0 bases from J; bases unmatched to any gene: 2. CDR3 protein: CASSQGQGANYGYTF. DNA of the CDR3: TGCGCCAGCAGCCAAGGACAGGGAGCTAACTATGGCTACACCTTC.

The gene calls are TRBV18 and TRBJ2-7, with D hard to call. Germline V gene sequence: CDR1 KGHSH, CDR2 LQKENI. The CDR3 is 16 amino acids. Trimming removed 3 bases at V and 0 bases at J, with 15 bases between. The DNA of the CDR3 is TGTGCCAGCTCACCCCTCCCGTATCAGCTCTCCTACGAGCAGTACTTC. This gives the protein CASSPLPYQLSYEQYF.

J is TRBJ2-1 and V is TRBV25-1; either TRBD1 or TRBD2 may supply D (5 bases each). The germline gives CDR1 MGHDK, CDR2 SYGVNS. This CDR3 spans 16 amino acids. Deletions cut 1 base from V and 3 bases from J, with 13 bases between. DNA of the CDR3: TGTGCCAGCAGTGAATCCCCGGGACGGGACTACAATGAGCAGTTCTTC. Amino acid sequence: CASSESPGRDYNEQFF. The variable domain in full, completed from reference TRBV25-1 and TRBJ2-1, reads EADIYQTPRYLVIGTGKKITLECSQTMGHDKMYWYQQDPGMELHLIHYSYGVNSTEKGDLSSESTVSRIRTEHFPLTLESARPSHTSQYLCASSESPGRDYNEQFFGPGTRLTVL.

V is TRBV5-1 and J is TRBJ2-7; maybe TRBD2 (6 bases). Trimming removed 4 bases at V and 4 bases at J, with 9 bases between. Germline V lookup: CDR1 SGHRS, CDR2 YFSETQ. This CDR3 contains 12 residues. The CDR3 region is CASSPGVYEQYF. CDR3 nucleotides: TGCGCCAGCAGCCCGGGAGTATACGAGCAGTACTTC.

The chain joins TRBV4-1 to TRBJ2-2; the D is unclear. The CDR3 length is 15 residues. The V end lost 4 bases, the J end lost 6 bases, and 15 bases lay between the germline ends. Germline V gene lookup returns CDR1 MGHRA and CDR2 YSYEKL. CDR3 sequence reads: CASSPTRSNAGELFF. CDR3 DNA: TGCGCCAGCAGCCCCACACGCTCGAATGCCGGGGAGCTGTTTTTT.

This chain uses TRBV11-2 with TRBJ2-5; 9 nucleotides agree with TRBD2. Germline values: CDR1 SGHAT, CDR2 FQNNGV. J gave up 1 base and V 5 bases, and 8 bases lay outside the gene matches. This CDR3 comprises 16 residues. The CDR3 loop reads CASSPRQLAGQETQYF. The CDR3 DNA is TGTGCCAGCAGCCCGCGCCAACTAGCGGGCCAAGAGACCCAGTACTTC.

This chain links TRBV10-3 with TRBJ2-2; 10 nucleotides line up with TRBD2. Germline-derived CDR1 and CDR2 are ENHRY and SYGVKD. V shed 5 bases, J shed 1 base, and the junction held 7 bases outside the gene matches. The CDR3 has 17 amino acids. CDR3 loop: CAISFFSGRRNTGELFF. The CDR3 DNA reads TGTGCCATCAGTTTTTTTAGCGGGAGGAGGAACACCGGGGAGCTGTTTTTT.

The chain couples TRBV14 to TRBJ1-1; D is uncertain. With 0 bases removed from V and 8 bases from J, the gap between germline ends came to 13 bases. CDR3 length equals 14 residues. CDR1 SGHDN and CDR2 FVKESK come from the germline V gene. CDR3 region: CASSQDEGLREAFF. The CDR3 bases are TGTGCCAGCAGCCAAGATGAAGGGCTAAGGGAAGCTTTCTTT.

V and J are TRBV28 and TRBJ1-5; TRBD1 agrees at 9 bases. This CDR3 has 13 amino acids. Germline values: CDR1 MDHEN, CDR2 SYDVKM. V was pared by 6 bases and J by 7 bases, with 4 bases of the junction left unmatched. This chain's CDR3 is CASRGTGIQPQHF. The CDR3 nucleotides are TGTGCCAGCAGGGGGACAGGGATCCAGCCCCAGCATTTT.

This rearrangement joins TRBV11-2 to TRBJ1-4; D not certain. The CDR3 consists of 14 residues. Per germline, CDR1 SGHAT and CDR2 FQNNGV. V lost 4 bases and J 0 bases, leaving 6 bases between the germline ends. DNA for the CDR3: TGTGCCAGCAGCTCGGATTCAACTAATGAAAAACTGTTTTTT. It is translated as CASSSDSTNEKLFF. The whole variable domain, filled in from reference TRBV11-2 and TRBJ1-4, reads EAGVAQSPRYKIIEKRQSVAFWCNPISGHATLYWYQQILGQGPKLLIQFQNNGVVDDSQLPKDRFSAERLKGVDSTLKIQPAKLEDSAVYLCASSSDSTNEKLFFGSGTQLSVL.

The CDR3 here is CASSPIPAADSNSPLHF. The CDR3 bases are TGTGCCAGCTCACCCATACCCGCGGCGGACTCTAATTCACCCCTCCACTTT. The chain combines TRBV18 with TRBJ1-6; D call uncertain. The CDR3 sequence is 17 residues long. Trimming removed 3 bases at V and 6 bases at J, with 18 bases between. CDR1 KGHSH and CDR2 LQKENI come from the germline V gene.

This sequence joins TRBV18 and TRBJ2-7, with 7 bases that match TRBD1. CDR1 is KGHSH, CDR2 LQKENI, per germline. The CDR3 covers 13 residues. J lost 3 bases, V lost 2 bases, and 1 base had no gene match. CDR3 in amino acids: CASSPDRDYEQYF. The CDR3 nucleotides are TGTGCCAGCTCACCAGACAGGGACTACGAGCAGTACTTC.